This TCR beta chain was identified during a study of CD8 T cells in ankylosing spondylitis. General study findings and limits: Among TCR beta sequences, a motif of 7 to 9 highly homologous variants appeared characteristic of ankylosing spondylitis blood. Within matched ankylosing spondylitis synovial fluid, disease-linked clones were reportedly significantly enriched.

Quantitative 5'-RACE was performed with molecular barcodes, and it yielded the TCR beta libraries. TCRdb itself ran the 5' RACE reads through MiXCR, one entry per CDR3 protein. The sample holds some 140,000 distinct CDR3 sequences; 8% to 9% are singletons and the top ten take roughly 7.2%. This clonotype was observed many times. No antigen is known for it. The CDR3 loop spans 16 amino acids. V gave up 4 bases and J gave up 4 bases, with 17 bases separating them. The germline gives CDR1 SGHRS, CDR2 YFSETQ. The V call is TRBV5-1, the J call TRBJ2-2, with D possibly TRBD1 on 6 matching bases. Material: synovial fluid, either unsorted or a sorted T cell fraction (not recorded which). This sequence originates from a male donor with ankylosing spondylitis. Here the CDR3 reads CASSGIAGDGTGELFF. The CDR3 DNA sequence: TGCGCCAGCAGCGGAATAGCAGGGGACGGCACCGGGGAGCTGTTTTTT.